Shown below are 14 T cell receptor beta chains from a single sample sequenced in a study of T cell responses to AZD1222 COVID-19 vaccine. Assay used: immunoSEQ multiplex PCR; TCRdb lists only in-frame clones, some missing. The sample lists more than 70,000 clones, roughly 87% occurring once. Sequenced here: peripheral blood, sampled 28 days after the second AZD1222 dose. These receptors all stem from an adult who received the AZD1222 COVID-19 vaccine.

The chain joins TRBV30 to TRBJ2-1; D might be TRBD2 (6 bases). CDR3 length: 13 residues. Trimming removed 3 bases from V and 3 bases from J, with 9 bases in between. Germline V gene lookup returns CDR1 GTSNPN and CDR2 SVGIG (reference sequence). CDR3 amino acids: CAWSAEGYNEQFF. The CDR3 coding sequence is TGTGCCTGGAGCGCGGAGGGCTACAATGAGCAGTTCTTC.

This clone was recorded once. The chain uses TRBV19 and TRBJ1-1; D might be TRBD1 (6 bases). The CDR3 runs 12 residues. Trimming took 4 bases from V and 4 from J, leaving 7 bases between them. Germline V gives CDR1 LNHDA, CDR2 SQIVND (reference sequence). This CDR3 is CASSTGATEAFF. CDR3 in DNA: TGTGCCAGTAGTACAGGGGCCACTGAAGCTTTCTTT. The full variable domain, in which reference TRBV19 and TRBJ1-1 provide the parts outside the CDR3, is DGGITQSPKYLFRKEGQNVTLSCEQNLNHDAMYWYRQDPGQGLRLIYYSQIVNDFQKGDIAEGYSVSREKKESFPLTVTSAQKNPTAFYLCASSTGATEAFFGQGTRLTVV.

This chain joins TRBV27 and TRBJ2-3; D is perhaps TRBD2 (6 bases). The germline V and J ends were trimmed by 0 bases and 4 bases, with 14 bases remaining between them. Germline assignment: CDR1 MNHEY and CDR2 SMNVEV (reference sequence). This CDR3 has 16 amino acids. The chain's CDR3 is CASSLSRSGVPDTQYF. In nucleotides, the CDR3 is TGTGCCAGCAGTTTATCGAGGTCGGGGGTGCCAGATACGCAGTATTTT.

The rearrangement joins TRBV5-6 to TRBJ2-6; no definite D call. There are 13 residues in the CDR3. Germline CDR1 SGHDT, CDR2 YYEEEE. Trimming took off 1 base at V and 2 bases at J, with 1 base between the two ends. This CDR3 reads CASSLPGANVLTF. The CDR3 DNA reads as TGTGCCAGCAGCTTGCCTGGGGCCAACGTCCTGACTTTC.

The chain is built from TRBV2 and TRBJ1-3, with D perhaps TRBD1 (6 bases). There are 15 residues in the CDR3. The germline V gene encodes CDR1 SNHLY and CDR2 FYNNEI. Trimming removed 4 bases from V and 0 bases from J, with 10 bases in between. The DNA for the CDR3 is TGTGCCAGCAGTGCCCTACAGGGCTCTGGAAACACCATATATTTT. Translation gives CASSALQGSGNTIYF.

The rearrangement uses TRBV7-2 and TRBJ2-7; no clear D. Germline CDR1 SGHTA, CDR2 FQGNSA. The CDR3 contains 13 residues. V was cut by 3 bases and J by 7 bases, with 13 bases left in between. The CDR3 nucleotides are TGTGCCAGCAGCTTCTGGGGATATGGAGAGCAGTACTTC. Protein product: CASSFWGYGEQYF.

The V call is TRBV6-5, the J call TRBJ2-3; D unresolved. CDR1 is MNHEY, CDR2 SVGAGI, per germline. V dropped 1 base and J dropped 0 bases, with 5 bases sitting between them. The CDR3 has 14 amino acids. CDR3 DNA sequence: TGTGCCAGCAGTTACTTCACTAGCACAGATACGCAGTATTTT. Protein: CASSYFTSTDTQYF.

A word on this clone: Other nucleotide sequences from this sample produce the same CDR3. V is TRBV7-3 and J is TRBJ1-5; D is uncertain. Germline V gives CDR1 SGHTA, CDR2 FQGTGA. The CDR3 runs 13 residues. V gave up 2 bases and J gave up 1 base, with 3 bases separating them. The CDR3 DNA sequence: TGTGCCAGCAGCTTAGACAGCAATCAGCCCCAGCATTTT. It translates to CASSLDSNQPQHF.

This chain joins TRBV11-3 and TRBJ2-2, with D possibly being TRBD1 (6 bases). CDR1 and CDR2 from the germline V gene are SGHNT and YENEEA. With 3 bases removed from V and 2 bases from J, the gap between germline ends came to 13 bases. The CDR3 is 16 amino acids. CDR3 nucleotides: TGTGCCAGCAGCTTTTCTCCGGGACACAACACCGGGGAGCTGTTTTTT. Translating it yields CASSFSPGHNTGELFF.

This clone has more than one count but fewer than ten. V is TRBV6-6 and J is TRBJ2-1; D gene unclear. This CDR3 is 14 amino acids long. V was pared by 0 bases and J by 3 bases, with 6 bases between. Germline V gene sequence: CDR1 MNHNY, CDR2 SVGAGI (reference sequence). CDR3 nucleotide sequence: TGTGCCAGCAGTTACTCGAGTGTCTACAATGAGCAGTTCTTC. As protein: CASSYSSVYNEQFF.

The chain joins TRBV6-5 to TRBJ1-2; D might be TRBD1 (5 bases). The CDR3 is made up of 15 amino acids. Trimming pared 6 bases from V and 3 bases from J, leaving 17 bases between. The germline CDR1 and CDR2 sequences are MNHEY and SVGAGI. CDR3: CASSSPSGTHYGYTF. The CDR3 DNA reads TGTGCCAGCAGCTCCCCTTCCGGGACCCACTATGGCTACACCTTC.

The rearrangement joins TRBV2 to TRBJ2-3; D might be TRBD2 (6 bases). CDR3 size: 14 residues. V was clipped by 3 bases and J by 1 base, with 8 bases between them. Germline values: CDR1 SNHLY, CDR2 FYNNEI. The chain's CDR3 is CASSEGGGTDTQYF. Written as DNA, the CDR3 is TGTGCCAGCAGTGAGGGGGGTGGCACAGATACGCAGTATTTT.

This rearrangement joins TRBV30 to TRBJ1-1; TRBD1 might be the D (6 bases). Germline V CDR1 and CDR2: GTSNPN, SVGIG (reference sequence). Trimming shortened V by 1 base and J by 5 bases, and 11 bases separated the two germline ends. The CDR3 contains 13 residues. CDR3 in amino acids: CAWSGKRGTEAFF. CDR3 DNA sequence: TGTGCCTGGAGTGGTAAAAGGGGGACTGAAGCTTTCTTT.

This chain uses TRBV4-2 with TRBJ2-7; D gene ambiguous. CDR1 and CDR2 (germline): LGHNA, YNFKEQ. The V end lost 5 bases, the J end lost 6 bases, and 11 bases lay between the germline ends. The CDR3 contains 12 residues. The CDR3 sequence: CASSARPGEQYF. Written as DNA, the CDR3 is TGTGCCAGCAGCGCCCGCCCAGGCGAGCAGTACTTC.